These T cell receptor beta chains were read from a single sample in a study of blood T cell repertoires in COVID-19. Clones were read by immunoSEQ multiplex PCR, and TCRdb kept only the in-frame ones, dropping some. The sample yields about 340,000 clones, 80% to 90% seen once. Sequencing was carried out using PBMCs or T cells enriched from blood (not recorded which). The origin of the receptors is a woman aged 40 to 50 with acute COVID-19. The CDR3 runs from the conserved cysteine through the conserved F or W. D genes are given only for firm matches. Size tells how often a clone was seen (once, few, many) or the class of an expanded clone, and some rows leave it out.

>NA|TRBV6-2/TRBV6-3|TRBJ2-1|TRBD2
TGTGCCAGCAGTTGGACGACCGGGACTAGTGACAATGAGCAGTTCTTC
CASSWTTGTSDNEQFF
>NA|TRBV18|TRBJ1-6|NA
TGTGCCAGCTCACCACCGGCCCCACACTCACCCCTCCACTTT
CASSPPAPHSPLHF
>NA|TRBV5-1|TRBJ2-3|TRBD2
TGCGCCAGCAGCTTACGGGGACTAGGGATGACAGATACGCAGTATTTT
CASSLRGLGMTDTQYF
>NA|TRBV21-1|TRBJ2-7|NA
TGTGCCAGCAGCAAGCTCGCTCATAGCGGGGTCTACGAGCAGTACTTC
CASSKLAHSGVYEQYF
>few|TRBV6-1|TRBJ2-7|NA
TGTGCCAGCAGTGAAGGCCCCGGACTGATCTACGAGCAGTACTTC
CASSEGPGLIYEQYF
>NA|TRBV4-3|TRBJ2-1|NA
TGCGCCAGCAGCCAGAACTCAGTCGGGGACTCCCCGTACAATGAGCAGTTCTTC
CASSQNSVGDSPYNEQFF
>NA|TRBV27|TRBJ2-2|NA
TGTGCCAGCAGTTTATCTGGCAGATACACCGGGGAGCTGTTTTTT
CASSLSGRYTGELFF
>NA|TRBV3-1/TRBV3-2|TRBJ2-7|TRBD2
TGTGCCAGCACCCTAGCGGGATTCTCCTACGAGCAGTACTTC
CASTLAGFSYEQYF
>NA|TRBV10-3|TRBJ1-1|NA
TGTGCCATCAGTTCGCTCGAGGCCGGCACTGAAGCTTTCTTT
CAISSLEAGTEAFF
>few|TRBV5-1|TRBJ1-1|TRBD1
TGCGCCAGCAGCCTAAGGACAGGGGATGGGGCTGAAGCTTTCTTT
CASSLRTGDGAEAFF
>NA|TRBV3-1/TRBV3-2|TRBJ2-7|TRBD1
TGTGCCAGCAGCCCCACACGACAGGGGGCCCACGAGCAGTACTTC
CASSPTRQGAHEQYF
>NA|TRBV10-3|TRBJ1-3|NA
TGTGCCATCAGTGTAGGGGCTGCGGATGGAAACACCATATATTTT
CAISVGAADGNTIYF
>few|TRBV5-4|TRBJ1-2|TRBD1
TGTGCCAGCAGCTTCGGGACAGACTATAACTATGGCTACACCTTC
CASSFGTDYNYGYTF
>NA|TRBV7-9|TRBJ1-3|NA
TGTGCCAGCAGCACACCCGGACAGCTTACCTCTGGAAACACCATATATTTT
CASSTPGQLTSGNTIYF
>NA|TRBV5-1|TRBJ2-4|NA
TGCGCCAGCAGCCTAGGAATGGGTAGCGGAAGATCCAAAAACATTCAGTACTTC
CASSLGMGSGRSKNIQYF